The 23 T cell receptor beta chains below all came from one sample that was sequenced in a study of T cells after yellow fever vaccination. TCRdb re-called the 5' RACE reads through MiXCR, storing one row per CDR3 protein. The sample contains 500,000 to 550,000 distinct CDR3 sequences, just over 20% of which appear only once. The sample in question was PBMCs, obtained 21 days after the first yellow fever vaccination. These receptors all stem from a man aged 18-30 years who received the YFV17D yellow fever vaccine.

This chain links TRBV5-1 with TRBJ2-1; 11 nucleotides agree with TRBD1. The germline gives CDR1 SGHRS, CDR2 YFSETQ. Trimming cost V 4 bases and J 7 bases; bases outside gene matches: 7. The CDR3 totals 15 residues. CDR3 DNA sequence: TGCGCCAGCAGCCTAGGACAGGGGGCTTTGAATGAGCAGTTCTTC. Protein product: CASSLGQGALNEQFF.

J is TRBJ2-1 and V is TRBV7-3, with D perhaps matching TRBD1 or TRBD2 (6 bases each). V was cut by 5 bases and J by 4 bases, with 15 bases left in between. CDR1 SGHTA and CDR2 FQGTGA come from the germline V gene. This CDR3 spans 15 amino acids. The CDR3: CASSLGRGAYNEQFF. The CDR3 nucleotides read TGTGCCAGCAGCCTCGGAAGGGGGGCATACAATGAGCAGTTCTTC.

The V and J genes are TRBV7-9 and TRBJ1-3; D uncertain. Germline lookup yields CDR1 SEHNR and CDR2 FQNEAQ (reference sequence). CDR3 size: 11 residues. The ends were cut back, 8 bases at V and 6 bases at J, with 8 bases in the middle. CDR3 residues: CASPRENTIYF. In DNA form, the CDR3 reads TGTGCCAGCCCTCGAGAAAACACCATATATTTT.

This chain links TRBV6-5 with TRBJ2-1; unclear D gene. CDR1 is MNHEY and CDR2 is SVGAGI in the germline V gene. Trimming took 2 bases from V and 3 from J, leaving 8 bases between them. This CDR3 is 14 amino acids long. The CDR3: CASSYGWGYNEQFF. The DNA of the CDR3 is TGTGCCAGCAGTTACGGTTGGGGCTACAATGAGCAGTTCTTC.

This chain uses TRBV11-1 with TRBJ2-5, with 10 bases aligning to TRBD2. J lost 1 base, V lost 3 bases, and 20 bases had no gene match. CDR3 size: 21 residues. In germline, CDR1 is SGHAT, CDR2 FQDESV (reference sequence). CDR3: CASSFLRLAGDPGIVQETQYF. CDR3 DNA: TGTGCCAGCAGCTTCCTTAGGCTAGCGGGGGATCCGGGTATTGTCCAAGAGACCCAGTACTTC.

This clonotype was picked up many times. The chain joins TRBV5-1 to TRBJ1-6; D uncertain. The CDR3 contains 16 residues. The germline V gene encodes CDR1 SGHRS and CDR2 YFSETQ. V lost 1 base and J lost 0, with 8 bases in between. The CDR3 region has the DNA TGCGCCAGCAGCTTGCGTTCGAGCTCCTATAATTCACCCCTCCACTTT. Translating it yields CASSLRSSSYNSPLHF.

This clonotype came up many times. The CDR3 here is CASSFGGRMALYEQYF. The CDR3 DNA sequence: TGTGCCAGCAGCTTCGGGGGGAGGATGGCTTTATACGAGCAGTACTTC. The rearrangement joins TRBV14 to TRBJ2-7; 7 nucleotides line up with TRBD2. Germline V gives CDR1 SGHDN, CDR2 FVKESK. This CDR3 is built from 16 residues. After removal of 5 bases from V and 4 bases from J, the junction contained 14 bases not matched to a gene.

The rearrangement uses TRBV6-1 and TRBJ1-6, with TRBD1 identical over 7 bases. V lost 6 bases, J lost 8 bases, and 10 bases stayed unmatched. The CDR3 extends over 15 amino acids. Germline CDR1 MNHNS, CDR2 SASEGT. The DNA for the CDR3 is TGTGCCAGCAGACCCCCGACAGGGACACATTCACCCCTCCACTTT. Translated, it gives CASRPPTGTHSPLHF.

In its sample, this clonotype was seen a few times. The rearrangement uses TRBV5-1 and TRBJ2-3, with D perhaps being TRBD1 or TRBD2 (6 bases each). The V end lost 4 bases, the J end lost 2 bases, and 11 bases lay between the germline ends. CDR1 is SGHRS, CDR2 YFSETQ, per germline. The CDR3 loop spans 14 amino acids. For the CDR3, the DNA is TGCGCCAGCAGCGGACCGGGGGCCACAGATACGCAGTATTTT. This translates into CASSGPGATDTQYF.

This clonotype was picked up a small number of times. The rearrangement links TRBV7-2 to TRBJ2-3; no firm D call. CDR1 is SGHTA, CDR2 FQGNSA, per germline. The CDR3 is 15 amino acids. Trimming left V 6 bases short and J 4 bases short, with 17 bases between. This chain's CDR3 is CASRPPGQLPDTQYF. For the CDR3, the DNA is TGTGCCAGCAGACCGCCGGGCCAGCTCCCAGATACGCAGTATTTT. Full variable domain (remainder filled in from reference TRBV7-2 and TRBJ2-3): GAGVSQSPSNKVTEKGKDVELRCDPISGHTALYWYRQSLGQGLEFLIYFQGNSAPDKSGLPSDRFSAERTGGSVSTLTIQRTQQEDSAVYLCASRPPGQLPDTQYFGPGTRLTVL.

For the CDR3, the DNA is TGCAGTGCTAGAGGTTCCGGGGGGGGTAATGAGCAGTTCTTC. It codes for CSARGSGGGNEQFF. The chain links TRBV20-1 to TRBJ2-1; 8 positions match TRBD2. The germline V gene encodes CDR1 DFQATT and CDR2 SNEGSKA (reference sequence). This CDR3 has 14 residues. V shed 1 base, J shed 7 bases, and the junction held 6 bases outside the gene matches.

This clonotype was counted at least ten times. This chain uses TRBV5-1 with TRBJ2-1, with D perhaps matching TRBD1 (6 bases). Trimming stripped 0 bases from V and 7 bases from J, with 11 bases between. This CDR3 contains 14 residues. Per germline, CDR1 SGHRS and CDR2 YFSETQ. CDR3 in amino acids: CASSLGGGVNEQFF. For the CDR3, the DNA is TGCGCCAGCAGCTTGGGAGGGGGAGTAAATGAGCAGTTCTTC.

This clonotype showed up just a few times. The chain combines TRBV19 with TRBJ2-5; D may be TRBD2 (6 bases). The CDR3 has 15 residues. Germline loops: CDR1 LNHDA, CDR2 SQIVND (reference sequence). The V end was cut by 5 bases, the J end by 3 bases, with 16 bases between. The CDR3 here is CASSEIGGRKETQYF. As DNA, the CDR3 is TGTGCCAGTAGTGAGATTGGGGGGAGAAAAGAGACCCAGTACTTC.

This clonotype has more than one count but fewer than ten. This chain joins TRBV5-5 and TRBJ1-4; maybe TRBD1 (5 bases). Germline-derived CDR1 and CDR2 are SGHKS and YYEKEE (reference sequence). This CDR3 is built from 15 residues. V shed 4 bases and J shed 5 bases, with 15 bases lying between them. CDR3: CASSPGGAGNEKLFF. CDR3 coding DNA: TGTGCCAGCAGCCCTGGCGGGGCTGGGAATGAAAAACTGTTTTTT.

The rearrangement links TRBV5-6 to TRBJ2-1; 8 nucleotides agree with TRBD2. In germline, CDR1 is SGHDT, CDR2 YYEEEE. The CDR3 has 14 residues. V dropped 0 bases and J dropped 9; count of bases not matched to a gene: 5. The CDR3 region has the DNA TGTGCCAGCAGCTTGGCGGGGGGGCAGGGTGAGCAGTTCTTC. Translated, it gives CASSLAGGQGEQFF.

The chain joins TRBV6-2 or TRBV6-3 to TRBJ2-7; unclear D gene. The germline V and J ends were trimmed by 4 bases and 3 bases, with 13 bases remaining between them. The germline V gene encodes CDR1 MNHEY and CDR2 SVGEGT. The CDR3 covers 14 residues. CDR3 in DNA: TGTGCCAGCAGTTCCTCCCGGGCATTCTACGAGCAGTACGTC. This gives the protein CASSSSRAFYEQYV.

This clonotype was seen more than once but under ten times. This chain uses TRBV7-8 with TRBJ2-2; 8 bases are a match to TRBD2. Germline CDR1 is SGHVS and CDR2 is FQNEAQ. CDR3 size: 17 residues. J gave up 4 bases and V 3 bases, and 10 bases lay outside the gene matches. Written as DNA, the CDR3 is TGTGCCAGCAGCTTCCCCAAGTTGCGGGGGGCCACCGGGGAGCTGTTTTTT. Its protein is CASSFPKLRGATGELFF.

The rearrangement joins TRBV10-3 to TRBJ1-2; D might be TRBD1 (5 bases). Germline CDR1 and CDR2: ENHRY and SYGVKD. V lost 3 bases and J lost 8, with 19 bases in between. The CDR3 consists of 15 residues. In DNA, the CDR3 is TGTGCCATCAGTGACTCCTGGACGGATTACAGGGGCTACACCTTC. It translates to CAISDSWTDYRGYTF.

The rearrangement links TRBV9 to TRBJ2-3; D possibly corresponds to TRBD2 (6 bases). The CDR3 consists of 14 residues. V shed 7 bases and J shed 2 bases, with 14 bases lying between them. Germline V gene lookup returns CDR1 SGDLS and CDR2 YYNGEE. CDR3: CASGVSGDTDTQYF. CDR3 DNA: TGTGCCAGCGGAGTATCGGGGGACACAGATACGCAGTATTTT.

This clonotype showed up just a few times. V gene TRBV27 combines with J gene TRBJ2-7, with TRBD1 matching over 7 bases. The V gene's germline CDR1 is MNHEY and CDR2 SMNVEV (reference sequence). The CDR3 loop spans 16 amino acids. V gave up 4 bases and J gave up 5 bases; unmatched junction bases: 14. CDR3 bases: TGTGCCAGCAGTTCGATCACACAGGGGAGCGTCCACGAGCAGTACTTC. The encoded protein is CASSSITQGSVHEQYF.

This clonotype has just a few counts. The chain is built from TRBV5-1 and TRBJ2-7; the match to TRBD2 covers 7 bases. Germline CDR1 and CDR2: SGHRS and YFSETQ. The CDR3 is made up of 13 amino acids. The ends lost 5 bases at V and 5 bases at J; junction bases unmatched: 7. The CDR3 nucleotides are TGCGCCAGCAGGCCGAATGGGGGGGACGAGCAGTACGTC. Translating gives CASRPNGGDEQYV.

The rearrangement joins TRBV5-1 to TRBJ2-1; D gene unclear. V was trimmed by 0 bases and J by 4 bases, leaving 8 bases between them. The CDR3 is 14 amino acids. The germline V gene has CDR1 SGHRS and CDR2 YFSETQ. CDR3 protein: CASSLATAYNEQFF. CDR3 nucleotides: TGCGCCAGCAGCTTGGCTACAGCGTACAATGAGCAGTTCTTC.

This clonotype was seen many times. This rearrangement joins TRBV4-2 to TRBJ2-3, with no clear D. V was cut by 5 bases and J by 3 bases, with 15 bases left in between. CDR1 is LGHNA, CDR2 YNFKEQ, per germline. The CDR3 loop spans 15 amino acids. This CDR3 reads CASSFLGSSTDTQYF. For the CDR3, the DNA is TGTGCCAGCAGCTTCCTGGGTTCTAGTACAGATACGCAGTATTTT.